The subject of this entry is one T cell receptor (beta chain). As yet, its antigen is unknown. This entry comes from a study of response to subunit inactivated influenza vaccine. Study-wide results and caveats: The authors suggested that every seasonal influenza vaccination recruits few new T cells.

TCRdb recomputed calls from the RT-PCR reads with MiXCR, one row per CDR3 protein. The repertoire holds hundreds of thousands of distinct CDR3 sequences, less than 8% seen once, with about an eighth in the top ten. Germline CDR1 reads LGHDT; CDR2 reads YNNKEL (reference sequence). CDR3 length: 16 amino acids. V dropped 1 base and J dropped 10 bases, with 20 bases sitting between them. This specimen consisted of PBMCs from blood, obtained less than 30 months after vaccination. The chain carries TRBV3-1 and TRBJ2-4; the D is unclear. The TCR was taken from a man between 45 and 75 years old who received an inactivated influenza vaccine. The CDR3: CASSQAQRLGLGIQYF. In DNA form, the CDR3 reads TGTGCCAGCAGCCAAGCCCAACGCCTAGGTTTAGGGATTCAGTACTTC.